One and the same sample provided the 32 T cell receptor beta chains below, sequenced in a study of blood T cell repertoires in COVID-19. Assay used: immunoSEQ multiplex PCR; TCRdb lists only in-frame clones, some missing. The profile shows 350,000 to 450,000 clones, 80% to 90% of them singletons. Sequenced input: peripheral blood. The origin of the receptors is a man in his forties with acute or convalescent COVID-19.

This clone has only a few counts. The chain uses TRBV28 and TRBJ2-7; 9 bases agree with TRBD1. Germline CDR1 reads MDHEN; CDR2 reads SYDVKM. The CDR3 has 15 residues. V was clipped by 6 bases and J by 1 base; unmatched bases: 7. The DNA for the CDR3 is TGTGCCAGCAGACCGACAGGGGGGCCTTCCTACGAGCAGTACTTC. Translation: CASRPTGGPSYEQYF.

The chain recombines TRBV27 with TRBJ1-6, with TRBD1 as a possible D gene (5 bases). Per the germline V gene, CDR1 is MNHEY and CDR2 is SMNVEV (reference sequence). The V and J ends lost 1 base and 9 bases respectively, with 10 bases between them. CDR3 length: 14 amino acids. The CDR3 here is CASSLYRGGSPLHF. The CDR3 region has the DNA TGTGCCAGCAGTTTATATCGCGGGGGTTCACCCCTCCACTTT.

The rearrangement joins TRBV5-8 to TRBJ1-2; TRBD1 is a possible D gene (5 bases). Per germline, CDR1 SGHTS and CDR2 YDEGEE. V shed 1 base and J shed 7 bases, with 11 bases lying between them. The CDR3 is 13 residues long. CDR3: CASSLLAGPGYTF. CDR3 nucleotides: TGTGCCAGCAGCTTGCTAGCGGGACCTGGCTACACCTTC.

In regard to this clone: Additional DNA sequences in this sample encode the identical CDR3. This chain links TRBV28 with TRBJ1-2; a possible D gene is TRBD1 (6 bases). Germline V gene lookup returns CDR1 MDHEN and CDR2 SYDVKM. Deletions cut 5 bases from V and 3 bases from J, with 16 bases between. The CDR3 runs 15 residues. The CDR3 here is CASSPAGEGHYGYTF. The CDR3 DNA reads TGTGCCAGCAGTCCCGCAGGGGAAGGGCACTATGGCTACACCTTC.

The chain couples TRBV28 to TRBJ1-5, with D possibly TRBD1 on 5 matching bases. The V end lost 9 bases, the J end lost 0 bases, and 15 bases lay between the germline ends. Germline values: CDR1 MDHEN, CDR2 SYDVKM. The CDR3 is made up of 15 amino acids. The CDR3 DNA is TGTGCCAGTGAGTCACAGGTATATAGCAATCAGCCCCAGCATTTT. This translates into CASESQVYSNQPQHF.

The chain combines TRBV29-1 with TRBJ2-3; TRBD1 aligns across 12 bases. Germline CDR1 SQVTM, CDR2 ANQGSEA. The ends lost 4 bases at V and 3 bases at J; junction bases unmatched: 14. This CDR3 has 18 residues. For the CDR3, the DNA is TGCAGCGTTGGAGAAAGTCCGGGACAGGGGGCGGGGACAGATACGCAGTATTTT. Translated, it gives CSVGESPGQGAGTDTQYF.

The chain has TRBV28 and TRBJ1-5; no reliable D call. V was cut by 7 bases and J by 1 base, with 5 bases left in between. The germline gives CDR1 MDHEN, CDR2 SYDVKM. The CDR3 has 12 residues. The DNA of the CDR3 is TGTGCCAGCACCGAGAGCAATCAGCCCCAGCATTTT. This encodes CASTESNQPQHF.

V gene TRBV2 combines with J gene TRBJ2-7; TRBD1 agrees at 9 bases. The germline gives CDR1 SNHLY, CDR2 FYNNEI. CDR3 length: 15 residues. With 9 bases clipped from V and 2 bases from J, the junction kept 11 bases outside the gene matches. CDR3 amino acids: CARGDWTGVTYEQYF. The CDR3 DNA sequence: TGTGCCAGAGGGGATTGGACAGGGGTAACCTACGAGCAGTACTTC.

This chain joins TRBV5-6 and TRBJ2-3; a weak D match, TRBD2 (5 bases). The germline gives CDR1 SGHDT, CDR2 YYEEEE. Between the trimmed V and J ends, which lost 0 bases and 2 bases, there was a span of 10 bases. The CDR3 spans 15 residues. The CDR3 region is CASSLGQRITDTQYF. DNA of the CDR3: TGTGCCAGCAGCTTGGGCCAGCGGATCACAGATACGCAGTATTTT.

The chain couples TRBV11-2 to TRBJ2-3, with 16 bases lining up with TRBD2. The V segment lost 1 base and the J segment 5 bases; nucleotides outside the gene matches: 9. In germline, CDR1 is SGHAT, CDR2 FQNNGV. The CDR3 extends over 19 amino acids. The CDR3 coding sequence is TGTGCCAGCAGCTTAGGCTGGGGACTAGCGGGAGGGCCCGGAGATACGCAGTATTTT. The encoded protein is CASSLGWGLAGGPGDTQYF. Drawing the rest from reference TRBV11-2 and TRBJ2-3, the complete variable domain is EAGVAQSPRYKIIEKRQSVAFWCNPISGHATLYWYQQILGQGPKLLIQFQNNGVVDDSQLPKDRFSAERLKGVDSTLKIQPAKLEDSAVYLCASSLGWGLAGGPGDTQYFGPGTRLTVL.

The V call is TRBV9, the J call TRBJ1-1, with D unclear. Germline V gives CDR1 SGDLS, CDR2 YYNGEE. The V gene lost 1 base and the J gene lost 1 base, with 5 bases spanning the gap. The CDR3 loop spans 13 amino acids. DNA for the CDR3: TGTGCCAGCAGCGTAAGCCCGAACACTGAAGCTTTCTTT. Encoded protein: CASSVSPNTEAFF.

The CDR3 bases are TGTGCCAGCAGTGACTCTGGGGCTAACGGGGAGCTGTTTTTT. Residues: CASSDSGANGELFF. The chain employs TRBV6-4 and TRBJ2-2, with D possibly being TRBD1 (5 bases). Between the trimmed V and J ends, which lost 0 bases and 7 bases, there was a span of 9 bases. The CDR3 totals 14 residues. Germline V lookup: CDR1 MRHNA, CDR2 SNTAGT.

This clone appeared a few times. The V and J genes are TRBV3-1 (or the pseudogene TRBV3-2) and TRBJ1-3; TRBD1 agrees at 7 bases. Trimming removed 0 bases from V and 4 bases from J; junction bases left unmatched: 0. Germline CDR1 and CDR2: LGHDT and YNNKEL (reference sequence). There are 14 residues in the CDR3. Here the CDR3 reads CASSQEGQGNTIYF. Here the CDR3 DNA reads TGTGCCAGCAGCCAAGAGGGACAGGGAAACACCATATATTTT.

As DNA, the CDR3 is TGTGCCAGCAGTTTGACAGGGGCATATGGCTACACCTTC. The encoded protein is CASSLTGAYGYTF. The chain employs TRBV6-5 and TRBJ1-2; 8 nucleotides align to TRBD1. CDR1 and CDR2 (germline): MNHEY, SVGAGI. V lost 4 bases and J lost 5; bases outside the gene matches: 3. The CDR3 contains 13 residues.

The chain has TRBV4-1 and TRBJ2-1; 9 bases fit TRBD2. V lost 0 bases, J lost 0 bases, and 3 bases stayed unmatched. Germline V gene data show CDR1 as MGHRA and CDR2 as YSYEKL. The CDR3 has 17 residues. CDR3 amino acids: CASSQDPSGASYNEQFF. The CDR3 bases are TGCGCCAGCAGCCAAGATCCTAGCGGGGCCTCCTACAATGAGCAGTTCTTC.

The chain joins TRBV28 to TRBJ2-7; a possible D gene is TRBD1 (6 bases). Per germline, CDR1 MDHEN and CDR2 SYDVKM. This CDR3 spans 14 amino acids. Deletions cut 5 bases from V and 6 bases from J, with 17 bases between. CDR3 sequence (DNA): TGTGCCAGCAGTCCGGCCCAGGGGACCCGCGAGCAGTACTTC. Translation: CASSPAQGTREQYF.

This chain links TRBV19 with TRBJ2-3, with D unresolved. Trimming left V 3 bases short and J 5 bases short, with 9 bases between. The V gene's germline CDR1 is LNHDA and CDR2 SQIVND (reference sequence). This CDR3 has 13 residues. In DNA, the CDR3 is TGTGCCAGTAGTATGGTATCGGGAGATACGCAGTATTTT. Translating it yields CASSMVSGDTQYF.

The CDR3 DNA follows: TGCGCCAGCAGCCCAACAGGGTCCGGGGACACTGAAGCTTTCTTT. Amino acids: CASSPTGSGDTEAFF. The chain recombines TRBV5-1 with TRBJ1-1, with TRBD1 as a possible D gene (6 bases). Trimming pared 4 bases from V and 3 bases from J, leaving 16 bases between. This CDR3 is 15 amino acids long. Germline CDR1 is SGHRS and CDR2 is YFSETQ.

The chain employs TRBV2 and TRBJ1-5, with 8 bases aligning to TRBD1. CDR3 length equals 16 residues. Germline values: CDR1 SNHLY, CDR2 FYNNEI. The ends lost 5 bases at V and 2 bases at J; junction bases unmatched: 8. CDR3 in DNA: TGTGCCAGCAGTTGGGGAACGGGACAGGGCAATCAGCCCCAGCATTTT. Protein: CASSWGTGQGNQPQHF.

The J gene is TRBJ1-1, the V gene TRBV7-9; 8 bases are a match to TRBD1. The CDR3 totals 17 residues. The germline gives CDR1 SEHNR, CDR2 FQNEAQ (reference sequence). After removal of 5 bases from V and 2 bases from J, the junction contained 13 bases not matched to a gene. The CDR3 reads CASSPSYGTGLNTEAFF. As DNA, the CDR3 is TGTGCCAGCAGCCCAAGCTACGGGACAGGCCTCAACACTGAAGCTTTCTTT. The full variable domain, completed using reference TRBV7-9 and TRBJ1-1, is DTGVSQNPRHKITKRGQNVTFRCDPISEHNRLYWYRQTLGQGPEFLTYFQNEAQLEKSRLLSDRFSAERPKGSFSTLEIQRTEQGDSAMYLCASSPSYGTGLNTEAFFGQGTRLTVV.

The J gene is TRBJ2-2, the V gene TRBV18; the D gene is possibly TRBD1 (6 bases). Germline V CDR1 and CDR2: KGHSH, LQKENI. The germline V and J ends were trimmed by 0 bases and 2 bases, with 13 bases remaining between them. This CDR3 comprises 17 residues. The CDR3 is CASSPPRGDTNTGELFF. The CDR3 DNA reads TGTGCCAGCTCACCACCCCGTGGGGACACAAACACCGGGGAGCTGTTTTTT.

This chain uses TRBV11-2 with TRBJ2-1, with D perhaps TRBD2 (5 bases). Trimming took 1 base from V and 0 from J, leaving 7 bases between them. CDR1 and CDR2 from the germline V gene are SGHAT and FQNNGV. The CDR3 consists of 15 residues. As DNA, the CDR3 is TGTGCCAGCAGCTTAGTCCGGGGCTCCTACAATGAGCAGTTCTTC. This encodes CASSLVRGSYNEQFF.

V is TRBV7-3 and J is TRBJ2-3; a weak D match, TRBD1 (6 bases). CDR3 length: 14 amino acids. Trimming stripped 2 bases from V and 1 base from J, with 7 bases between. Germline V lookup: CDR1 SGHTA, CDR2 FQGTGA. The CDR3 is CASSLGQRTDTQYF. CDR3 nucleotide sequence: TGTGCCAGCAGCTTAGGACAGCGCACAGATACGCAGTATTTT.

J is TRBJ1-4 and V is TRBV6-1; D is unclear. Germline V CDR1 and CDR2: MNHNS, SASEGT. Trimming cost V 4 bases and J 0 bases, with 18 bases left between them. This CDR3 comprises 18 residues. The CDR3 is CASSADSITLSTNEKLFF. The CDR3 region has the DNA TGTGCCAGCAGTGCGGACTCAATAACATTGTCAACTAATGAAAAACTGTTTTTT.

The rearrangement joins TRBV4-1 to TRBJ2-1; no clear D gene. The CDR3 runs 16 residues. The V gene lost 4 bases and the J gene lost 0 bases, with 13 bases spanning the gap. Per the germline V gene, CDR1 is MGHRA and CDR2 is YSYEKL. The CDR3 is CASSPSPTGSYNEQFF. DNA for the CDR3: TGCGCCAGCAGCCCCTCCCCCACGGGCTCCTACAATGAGCAGTTCTTC.

CDR3 coding DNA: TGTGCCAGCAGCGTAGTTCCGACTAGCGACACCGGGGAGCTGTTTTTT. As protein: CASSVVPTSDTGELFF. The chain recombines TRBV9 with TRBJ2-2; TRBD2 agrees at 8 bases. Germline loops: CDR1 SGDLS, CDR2 YYNGEE. V lost 0 bases, J lost 3 bases, and 4 bases stayed unmatched. The CDR3 totals 16 residues.

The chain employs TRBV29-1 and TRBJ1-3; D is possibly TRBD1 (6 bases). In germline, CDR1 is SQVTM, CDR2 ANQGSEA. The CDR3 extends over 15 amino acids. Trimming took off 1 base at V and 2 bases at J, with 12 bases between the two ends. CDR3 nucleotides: TGCAGCGTTGAAGGGGACACGGGACCTGGAAACACCATATATTTT. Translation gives CSVEGDTGPGNTIYF.

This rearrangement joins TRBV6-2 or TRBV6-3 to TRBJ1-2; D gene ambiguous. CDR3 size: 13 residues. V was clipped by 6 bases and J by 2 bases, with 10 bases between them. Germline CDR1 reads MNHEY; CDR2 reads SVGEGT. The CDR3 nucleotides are TGTGCCAGCAGCCATCAGCGAAACTATGGCTACACCTTC. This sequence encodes CASSHQRNYGYTF.

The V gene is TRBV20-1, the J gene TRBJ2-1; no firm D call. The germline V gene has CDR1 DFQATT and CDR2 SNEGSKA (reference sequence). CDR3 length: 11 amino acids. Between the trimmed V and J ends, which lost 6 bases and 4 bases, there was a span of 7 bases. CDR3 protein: CSALTYNEQFF. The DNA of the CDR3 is TGCAGTGCCCTAACTTACAATGAGCAGTTCTTC.

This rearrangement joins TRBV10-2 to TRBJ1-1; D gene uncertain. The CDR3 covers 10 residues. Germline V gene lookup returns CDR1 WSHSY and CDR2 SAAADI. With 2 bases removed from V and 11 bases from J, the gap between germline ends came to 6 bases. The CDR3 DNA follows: TGCGCCAGCAGTGAGGGTGCGGCTTTCTTT. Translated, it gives CASSEGAAFF.

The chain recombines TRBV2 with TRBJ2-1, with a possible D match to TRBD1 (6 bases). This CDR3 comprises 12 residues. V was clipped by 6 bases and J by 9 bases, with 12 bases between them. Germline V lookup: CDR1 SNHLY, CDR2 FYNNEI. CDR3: CASRLQGFEQFF. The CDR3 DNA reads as TGTGCCAGCAGGTTACAGGGATTTGAGCAGTTCTTC. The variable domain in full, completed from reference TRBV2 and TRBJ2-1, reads EPEVTQTPSHQVTQMGQEVILRCVPISNHLYFYWYRQILGQKVEFLVSFYNNEISEKSEIFDDQFSVERPDGSNFTLKIRSTKLEDSAMYFCASRLQGFEQFFGPGTRLTVL.

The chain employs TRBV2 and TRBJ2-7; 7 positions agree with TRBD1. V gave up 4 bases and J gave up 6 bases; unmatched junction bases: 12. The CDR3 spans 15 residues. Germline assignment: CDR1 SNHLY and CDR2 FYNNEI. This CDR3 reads CASSVSGQRASEQYF. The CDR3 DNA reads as TGTGCCAGCAGTGTCTCGGGACAGAGGGCGTCCGAGCAGTACTTC.